The rows below give T cell receptor beta chains drawn from one sample of a study of shared clonotypes between healthy human individuals. This table comes from immunoSEQ multiplex PCR, and its TCRdb copy is limited to in-frame clones, with some not included. This table holds 2 million to 2.5 million clones, 90% to 96% found once. The sample comprised naive CD4+ T cells sorted from blood. The receptors were gathered from a young man in good health. Each CDR3 is given with its conserved first and last residue. A D gene is named only where the DNA matches it firmly. Only part of the rows carry a size: once, few, many, or a class if the clone is expanded.

>-|TRBJ2-7|TRBV5-1|TRBD2
CASSAGLAGGPRNEQYF
TGCGCCAGCAGCGCCGGACTAGCGGGAGGGCCGAGGAACGAGCAGTACTTC
>-|TRBJ1-5|TRBV5-1|TRBD1
CASSGGQRDSNQPQHF
TGCGCCAGCAGCGGGGGACAGCGAGATAGCAATCAGCCCCAGCATTTT
>-|TRBJ2-7|TRBV5-1|-
CASSLAGTQEQYF
TGCGCCAGCAGCTTGGCCGGGACGCAAGAGCAGTACTTC
>-|TRBJ1-2|TRBV5-1|TRBD1
CASSRRSQTGTGGVGYTF
TGCGCCAGCAGCCGACGAAGCCAAACCGGGACAGGGGGCGTGGGCTACACCTTC
>few|TRBJ1-6|TRBV25-1|-
CASSEAVPNSPLHF
TGTGCCAGCAGTGAAGCAGTGCCCAATTCACCCCTCCACTTT
>-|TRBJ1-1|TRBV21-1|-
CASWGPVVTEAFF
TGTGCCAGCTGGGGACCGGTGGTCACTGAAGCTTTCTTT
>-|TRBJ2-1|TRBV2|-
CASSGRGTYNEQFF
TGTGCCAGCAGTGGGCGGGGAACCTACAATGAGCAGTTCTTC
>-|TRBJ1-2|TRBV5-1|-
CASSVRIQSGYTF
TGCGCCAGCAGCGTCAGGATTCAAAGTGGCTACACCTTC
>-|TRBJ1-6|TRBV5-6|-
CASSSDSPNSPLHF
TGTGCCAGCAGTTCGGACAGCCCCAATTCACCCCTCCACTTT
>-|TRBJ2-5|TRBV2|TRBD2
CASSDGGTSGTRLETQYF
TGTGCCAGCAGTGATGGGGGGACTAGCGGGACCAGACTAGAGACCCAGTACTTC
>-|TRBJ1-1|TRBV5-1|TRBD1
CASSFRDRGSTEAFF
TGCGCCAGCAGCTTCCGGGACAGGGGAAGCACTGAAGCTTTCTTT
>-|TRBJ2-3|TRBV25-1|TRBD1
CASSEWAGGQDTQYF
TGTGCCAGCAGTGAATGGGCAGGGGGCCAAGATACGCAGTATTTT
>-|TRBJ2-1|TRBV6-1|TRBD2
CASRQAGVNYNEQFF
TGTGCCAGCAGACAAGCGGGAGTAAATTACAATGAGCAGTTCTTC
>-|TRBJ2-5|TRBV5-1|-
CASSFNEETQYF
TGCGCCAGCAGCTTCAATGAAGAGACCCAGTACTTC
>-|TRBJ1-5|TRBV6-1|-
CASRQESNQPQHF
TGTGCCAGCAGGCAGGAAAGCAATCAGCCCCAGCATTTT
>-|TRBJ1-2|TRBV5-1|-
CASSSGGGDSYGYTF
TGCGCCAGCAGCTCCGGCGGTGGAGACAGCTATGGCTACACCTTC
>-|TRBJ2-4|TRBV27|TRBD2
CASSPTGLAGSEERNIQYF
TGTGCCAGCAGTCCCACGGGACTAGCGGGTTCCGAGGAGAGGAACATTCAGTACTTC
>-|TRBJ1-5|TRBV7-8|TRBD1
CASSPQGVGGSQPQHF
TGTGCCAGCAGCCCTCAGGGTGTAGGGGGCAGCCAGCCCCAGCATTTT
>once|TRBJ1-4|TRBV25-1|-
CASSELDFRDEKLFF
TGTGCCAGCAGTGAGTTAGACTTCAGGGACGAAAAACTGTTTTTT
>-|TRBJ2-1|TRBV5-1|TRBD2
CASSLEPSGTSKNNEQFF
TGCGCCAGCAGCTTGGAGCCTAGCGGGACCTCAAAGAACAATGAGCAGTTCTTC
>-|TRBJ2-3|TRBV5-1|-
CASSLALGQGLDTQYF
TGCGCCAGCAGCTTGGCCTTAGGGCAGGGATTAGATACGCAGTATTTT
>-|TRBJ2-7|TRBV9|-
CASSARAGGYEQYF
TGTGCCAGCAGCGCGAGGGCTGGTGGCTACGAGCAGTACTTC
>-|TRBJ2-1|TRBV28|TRBD1
CASSPRTGKYNEQFF
TGTGCCAGCAGTCCCCGGACAGGGAAATACAATGAGCAGTTCTTC
>-|TRBJ2-7|TRBV6-6|TRBD2
CASSSLAGGLYEQYF
TGTGCCAGCAGTTCCCTAGCGGGAGGTCTCTACGAGCAGTACTTC
>-|TRBJ2-2|TRBV5-1|-
CATQHGGGWTGELFF
TGCGCCACCCAGCACGGGGGCGGATGGACCGGGGAGCTGTTTTTT
>-|TRBJ2-7|TRBV18|TRBD1
CASSPGTGTYEQYF
TGTGCCAGCTCGCCCGGGACAGGGACCTACGAGCAGTACTTC
>-|TRBJ2-7|TRBV7-6|-
CASSPPLRDANSYEQYF
TGTGCCAGCAGCCCCCCTCTCCGGGACGCAAACTCCTACGAGCAGTACTTC
>-|TRBJ2-2|TRBV4-1|TRBD2
CASSQDRDIAGGNTGELFF
TGCGCCAGCAGCCAAGACCGGGACATAGCGGGAGGGAACACCGGGGAGCTGTTTTTT
>-|TRBJ2-3|TRBV7-8|TRBD1
CASSSGTGVGYF
TGTGCCAGCAGCTCCGGGACAGGGGTCGGGTATTTT
>-|TRBJ2-2|TRBV2|-
CASSGQINGELFF
TGTGCCAGCAGTGGGCAGATCAACGGGGAGCTGTTTTTT
>-|TRBJ2-7|TRBV25-1|TRBD1
CASAGGLYEQYF
TGTGCCAGCGCAGGGGGCCTTTACGAGCAGTACTTC
>few|TRBJ1-2|TRBV19|TRBD1
CASTLRGQNGYTF
TGTGCCAGTACCCTTAGGGGGCAGAATGGCTACACCTTC
>-|TRBJ1-5|TRBV6-5|-
CASSYSLSSNQPQHF
TGTGCCAGCAGTTACTCGCTCAGCAGCAATCAGCCCCAGCATTTT
>-|TRBJ1-2|TRBV7-9|-
CASSKGTIGGYTF
TGTGCCAGCAGCAAAGGCACGATAGGTGGCTACACCTTC
>-|TRBJ1-1|TRBV5-4|TRBD1
CASSSTGQGDTEAFF
TGTGCTAGCAGTTCAACGGGACAGGGGGACACTGAAGCTTTCTTT
>-|TRBJ2-3|TRBV27|TRBD1
CASSVLQGADTQYF
TGTGCCAGCAGTGTACTCCAGGGGGCAGATACGCAGTATTTT
>-|TRBJ1-4|TRBV5-1|TRBD1
CASSGTGGSNEKLFF
TGCGCCAGCAGCGGGACAGGGGGGAGTAATGAAAAACTGTTTTTT
>-|TRBJ2-5|TRBV6-5|-
CASTLGETQYF
TGTGCCAGCACTCTAGGAGAGACCCAGTACTTC
>-|TRBJ2-3|TRBV5-6|TRBD1
CASSFNAGPGGGTDTQYF
TGTGCCAGCAGCTTCAATGCCGGTCCAGGGGGCGGGACAGATACGCAGTATTTT
>-|TRBJ2-1|TRBV30|-
CAWSSKTVYNEQFF
TGTGCCTGGAGTTCCAAGACAGTTTACAATGAGCAGTTCTTC
>-|TRBJ1-1|TRBV28|-
CASSQVNTEAFF
TGTGCCAGCAGTCAGGTGAACACTGAAGCTTTCTTT
>-|TRBJ1-2|TRBV9|-
CASSVASSGYTF
TGTGCCAGCAGCGTAGCTAGCAGCGGATACACCTTC